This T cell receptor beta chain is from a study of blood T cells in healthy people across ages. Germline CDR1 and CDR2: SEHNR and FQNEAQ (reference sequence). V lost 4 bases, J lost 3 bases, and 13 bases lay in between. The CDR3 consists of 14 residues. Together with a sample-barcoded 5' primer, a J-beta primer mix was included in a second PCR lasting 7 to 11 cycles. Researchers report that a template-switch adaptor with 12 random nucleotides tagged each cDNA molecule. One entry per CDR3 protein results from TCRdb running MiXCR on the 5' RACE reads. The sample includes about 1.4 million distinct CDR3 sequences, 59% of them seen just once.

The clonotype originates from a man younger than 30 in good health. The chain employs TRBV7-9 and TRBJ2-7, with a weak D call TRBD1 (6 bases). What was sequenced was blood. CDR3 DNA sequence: TGTGCCAGCAGCTGGGACACCGGAGACTACGAGCAGTACTTC. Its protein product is CASSWDTGDYEQYF.